Below are 21 T cell receptor beta chains sequenced from a single sample in a study of control samples from healthy donors and cancer patients. Clones were sequenced by immunoSEQ multiplex PCR, and TCRdb holds only the in-frame ones, with some missing. The sample records 95,000 to 100,000 clones, 82% being singletons. The specimen sequenced was blood. The source of these receptors is a man in his sixties in good health.

The sample holds a few counts of this clone. This chain links TRBV7-8 with TRBJ1-4; D gene unclear. CDR1 and CDR2 (germline): SGHVS, FQNEAQ. This CDR3 has 14 amino acids. V shed 5 bases and J shed 10 bases, with 17 bases lying between them. The CDR3 sequence is CASSPTVGWGKLFF. For the CDR3, the DNA is TGTGCCAGCAGCCCGACGGTAGGCTGGGGAAAACTGTTTTTT.

The genes are TRBV27 and TRBJ2-7; 12 bases are a match to TRBD1. The CDR3 consists of 14 residues. Germline V gene sequence: CDR1 MNHEY, CDR2 SMNVEV (reference sequence). V was pared by 6 bases and J by 5 bases, with 5 bases of the junction left unmatched. The CDR3 is CASSPGTGGNEQYF. CDR3 coding DNA: TGTGCCAGCAGCCCCGGGACAGGGGGCAACGAGCAGTACTTC.

The gene calls are TRBV11-2 and TRBJ2-7; 10 bases align to TRBD2. Germline assignment: CDR1 SGHAT and CDR2 FQNNGV. The trim removed 1 base at V and 7 bases at J, leaving 4 bases unmatched. The CDR3 totals 14 residues. CDR3 nucleotides: TGTGCCAGCAGCTTAGGAGCGGGAGGGAGTGAGCAGTACTTC. This gives the protein CASSLGAGGSEQYF.

In this sample, this clone turned up a few times. V gene TRBV5-4 combines with J gene TRBJ2-7; 12 nucleotides line up with TRBD2. The V gene end was trimmed by 1 base and the J gene end by 0 bases; junction bases not matched to a gene: 2. CDR3 size: 16 residues. Germline assignment: CDR1 SGHNT and CDR2 YYREEE (reference sequence). CDR3 amino acids: CASSLPTSGSSYEQYF. CDR3 nucleotides: TGTGCCAGCAGCTTGCCGACTAGCGGGAGCTCCTACGAGCAGTACTTC.

The DNA for the CDR3 is TGCGCCAGCAGCCCGGGGACAGCACGAGAGACCCAGTACTTC. Amino acid sequence: CASSPGTARETQYF. This chain uses TRBV5-1 with TRBJ2-5; 7 bases are a match to TRBD1. The trim removed 4 bases at V and 4 bases at J, leaving 7 bases unmatched. This CDR3 comprises 14 residues. Germline-derived CDR1 and CDR2 are SGHRS and YFSETQ. The entire variable domain, with the rest obtained from reference TRBV5-1 and TRBJ2-5, is as follows: KAGVTQTPRYLIKTRGQQVTLSCSPISGHRSVSWYQQTPGQGLQFLFEYFSETQRNKGNFPGRFSGRQFSNSRSEMNVSTLELGDSALYLCASSPGTARETQYFGPGTRLLVL.

The DNA for the CDR3 is TGTGCCTGGAGTAGGGGGACAGGGATCTCTGGAAACACCATATATTTT. Translated: CAWSRGTGISGNTIYF. The rearrangement links TRBV30 to TRBJ1-3; 9 nucleotides agree with TRBD1. This CDR3 has 16 amino acids. With V trimmed by 2 bases and J by 0 bases, 5 bases remained unmatched. Germline V CDR1 and CDR2: GTSNPN, SVGIG (reference sequence).

The rearrangement joins TRBV30 to TRBJ2-5, with D maybe TRBD2 (6 bases). Germline values: CDR1 GTSNPN, CDR2 SVGIG (reference sequence). This CDR3 region has 12 residues. V was trimmed by 4 bases and J by 0 bases, leaving 6 bases between them. The CDR3 protein is CAWTGDQETQYF. Here the CDR3 DNA reads TGTGCCTGGACGGGGGACCAAGAGACCCAGTACTTC.

The rearrangement links TRBV11-3 to TRBJ2-6; a possible D gene is TRBD1 (5 bases). Deletions cut 4 bases from V and 4 bases from J, with 17 bases between. The CDR3 consists of 17 residues. CDR1 and CDR2 from the germline V gene are SGHNT and YENEEA. In nucleotides, the CDR3 is TGTGCCAGCAGCTCCGGACCCTTTGGGGCAGGGGCCAACGTCCTGACTTTC. This gives the protein CASSSGPFGAGANVLTF.

The chain has TRBV24-1 and TRBJ1-2; D uncertain. Trimming pared 7 bases from V and 2 bases from J, leaving 13 bases between. The CDR3 sequence is 14 residues long. Germline lookup yields CDR1 KGHDR and CDR2 SFDVKD. CDR3 sequence (DNA): TGTGCCACCAGCCTTTCGACCTTCAACTATGGCTACACCTTC. Its translation: CATSLSTFNYGYTF.

V usage is TRBV6-2 or TRBV6-3 and J usage is TRBJ2-7; D is possibly TRBD2 (5 bases). The V end lost 2 bases, the J end lost 0 bases, and 8 bases lay between the germline ends. Germline CDR1 and CDR2: MNHEY and SVGEGT. The CDR3 has 14 residues. The CDR3 reads CASSYGGISYEQYF. CDR3 sequence (DNA): TGTGCCAGCAGTTACGGAGGTATCTCCTACGAGCAGTACTTC.

The rearrangement uses TRBV19 and TRBJ2-3; 11 nucleotides align to TRBD2. The junction had 6 bases not matched to a gene; V was cut back by 5 bases and J by 2 bases. The CDR3 sequence is 16 residues long. The V gene's germline CDR1 is LNHDA and CDR2 SQIVND (reference sequence). The CDR3 region has the DNA TGTGCCAGTAGTCTCGGGACTAGCGGACTCACAGATACGCAGTATTTT. Encoded protein: CASSLGTSGLTDTQYF.

V gene TRBV3-1 (or the pseudogene TRBV3-2) combines with J gene TRBJ2-3, with TRBD2 as a possible D gene (5 bases). From germline, CDR1 is LGHDT and CDR2 YNNKEL (reference sequence). V was pared by 1 base and J by 3 bases, with 14 bases between. This CDR3 comprises 16 residues. This chain's CDR3 is CASSQGVGGGTDTQYF. CDR3 sequence (DNA): TGTGCCAGCAGCCAAGGAGTCGGCGGCGGGACAGATACGCAGTATTTT.

This rearrangement joins TRBV5-1 to TRBJ1-2, with no clear D. CDR1 and CDR2 from the germline V gene are SGHRS and YFSETQ. The V and J ends lost 4 bases and 8 bases respectively, with 15 bases between them. This CDR3 has 13 residues. CDR3 nucleotides: TGCGCCAGCAGCCCGGACCCTTTCTGGGGCTACACCTTC. Its translation: CASSPDPFWGYTF.

There are many counts of this clone. The CDR3 is CASSLRIEPNEQFF. CDR3 coding DNA: TGTGCCAGCAGCTTACGGATAGAACCCAATGAGCAGTTCTTC. This chain links TRBV5-4 with TRBJ2-1; D ambiguous. The CDR3 totals 14 residues. Between the trimmed V and J ends, which lost 2 bases and 6 bases, there was a span of 12 bases. Germline assignment: CDR1 SGHNT and CDR2 YYREEE (reference sequence).

V and J are TRBV7-9 and TRBJ2-7, with D tentatively TRBD2 (5 bases). Germline CDR1 reads SEHNR; CDR2 reads FQNEAQ (reference sequence). Trimming removed 6 bases from V and 2 bases from J, with 17 bases in between. CDR3 length equals 15 residues. CDR3 nucleotides: TGTGCCAGCAGTCTAGCCGGACCTTTCACCTACGAGCAGTACTTC. It yields the protein CASSLAGPFTYEQYF. Complete variable domain (other parts from reference TRBV7-9 and TRBJ2-7): DTGVSQNPRHKITKRGQNVTFRCDPISEHNRLYWYRQTLGQGPEFLTYFQNEAQLEKSRLLSDRFSAERPKGSFSTLEIQRTEQGDSAMYLCASSLAGPFTYEQYFGPGTRLTVT.

The chain couples TRBV9 to TRBJ2-5; maybe TRBD2 (6 bases). The length of the CDR3 is 16 residues. The germline V gene has CDR1 SGDLS and CDR2 YYNGEE. V lost 0 bases and J 4 bases, leaving 16 bases between the germline ends. CDR3 sequence reads: CASSVGVGGGAETQYF. In DNA form, the CDR3 reads TGTGCCAGCAGCGTAGGTGTAGGAGGAGGGGCAGAGACCCAGTACTTC.

The CDR3 region has the DNA TGTGCCAGTGCTGGGGTACAAGAGCAGTACTTC. This translates into CASAGVQEQYF. This chain uses TRBV6-5 with TRBJ2-7; no firm D call. Trimming shortened V by 9 bases and J by 7 bases, and 13 bases separated the two germline ends. This CDR3 is built from 11 residues. Germline CDR1 is MNHEY and CDR2 is SVGAGI.

The genes are TRBV6-6 and TRBJ2-6; TRBD2 might be the D (5 bases). Germline V gene data show CDR1 as MNHNY and CDR2 as SVGAGI (reference sequence). The CDR3 is 17 residues long. V dropped 5 bases and J dropped 0 bases, with 14 bases sitting between them. CDR3 sequence: CASSLLRARSGANVLTF. The CDR3 DNA reads as TGTGCCAGCAGTCTCCTGCGGGCACGCTCTGGGGCCAACGTCCTGACTTTC.

This clone was detected once. The chain combines TRBV28 with TRBJ2-7; D is possibly TRBD2 (7 bases). Germline V gene data show CDR1 as MDHEN and CDR2 as SYDVKM. This CDR3 has 18 residues. V was shortened by 3 bases and J by 0 bases, with 21 bases between the two germline ends. The DNA for the CDR3 is TGTGCCAGCAGTTTGGGGGGGGCTAGCGGCCTTTCCTCCTACGAGCAGTACTTC. It is translated as CASSLGGASGLSSYEQYF.

V is TRBV5-6 and J is TRBJ2-6; D is uncertain. The CDR3 is 16 amino acids. CDR1 and CDR2 from the germline V gene are SGHDT and YYEEEE. V was shortened by 0 bases and J by 0 bases, with 7 bases between the two germline ends. CDR3 bases: TGTGCCAGCAGCTTGGCCGTCAGCTCTGGGGCCAACGTCCTGACTTTC. Translated, it gives CASSLAVSSGANVLTF.

This chain links TRBV19 with TRBJ2-1, with 10 bases identical to TRBD2. CDR1 is LNHDA and CDR2 is SQIVND in the germline V gene (reference sequence). The V and J ends lost 4 bases and 3 bases, in that order; junction bases with no gene match: 3. The CDR3 covers 15 residues. CDR3 amino acids: CASSRSGGGYNEQFF. The CDR3 bases are TGTGCCAGTAGTAGAAGCGGGGGGGGCTACAATGAGCAGTTCTTC.